Below, 9 T cell receptor beta chains from the same sample are listed, as sequenced in a study of blood T cells in healthy people across ages. It was with a sample-barcoded 5' primer and a J-beta primer mix that a second PCR of about 7 to 12 cycles was run. TCRdb reprocessed the 5' RACE reads with MiXCR, giving one entry per CDR3 protein. The sample lists 700,000 to 950,000 distinct CDR3 sequences; 40% to 45% were seen once. The sample taken for sequencing was blood. The origin of the receptors is a woman between 55 and 75 years old in good health.

This rearrangement joins TRBV27 to TRBJ2-7, with unresolved D. The CDR3 contains 14 residues. Germline loops: CDR1 MNHEY, CDR2 SMNVEV (reference sequence). Trimming cost V 5 bases and J 2 bases, with 13 bases left between them. The CDR3 spells CASSPHRPAYEQYF. The CDR3 coding sequence is TGTGCCAGCAGTCCCCATAGACCCGCCTACGAGCAGTACTTC.

In this sample, this clonotype turned up a few times. The V gene is TRBV18, the J gene TRBJ2-3, with unresolved D. Germline loops: CDR1 KGHSH, CDR2 LQKENI. The CDR3 consists of 14 residues. Between the trimmed V and J ends, which lost 4 bases and 2 bases, there was a span of 10 bases. The DNA for the CDR3 is TGTGCCAGCTCACTCGGACGGTACACAGATACGCAGTATTTT. Translating it yields CASSLGRYTDTQYF.

The V call is TRBV9, the J call TRBJ2-1; D possibly corresponds to TRBD2 (6 bases). The CDR3 totals 16 residues. Trimming shortened V by 5 bases and J by 7 bases, and 22 bases separated the two germline ends. The germline gives CDR1 SGDLS, CDR2 YYNGEE. CDR3 sequence: CASSPFSGRPGNEQFF. Written as DNA, the CDR3 is TGTGCCAGCAGTCCATTTAGCGGCCGCCCGGGGAATGAGCAGTTCTTC.

The V and J genes are TRBV18 and TRBJ2-7, with a possible D match to TRBD1 (6 bases). Per germline, CDR1 KGHSH and CDR2 LQKENI. This CDR3 spans 15 amino acids. V lost 1 base, J lost 1 base, and 11 bases lay in between. The CDR3 loop is CASSPRPDRSYEQYF. The CDR3 DNA follows: TGTGCCAGCTCACCACGCCCGGACAGATCCTACGAGCAGTACTTC.

V is TRBV21-1 and J is TRBJ1-6. TRBV21-1 is marked as a pseudogene. There are 12 residues in the CDR3. CDR3 nucleotides: TGTGCCAGCAGCAAAGGGGTCCCACCCCTCCACTTT. Translating it yields CASSKGVPPLHF.

This clonotype was picked up one time. The V call is TRBV12-3 or TRBV12-4, the J call TRBJ2-7; a weak D match, TRBD1 (8 bases). The ends were cut back, 5 bases at V and 12 bases at J, with 38 bases in the middle. The CDR3 length is 19 residues. CDR3 protein: CASSPGGNSRTGNNYAPYF. CDR3 bases: TGTGCCAGCAGTCCCGGGGGGAACAGCCGGACAGGGAATAATTACGCGCCGTACTTC.

With respect to this clonotype: A much more abundant neighbour one base away suggests this may be a read error. The chain employs TRBV6-2 or TRBV6-3 and TRBJ2-1, with 10 bases lining up with TRBD2. Unmatched junction bases numbered 13, after V lost 0 bases and J lost 5 bases. Germline CDR1 MNHEY, CDR2 SVGEGT. There are 19 residues in the CDR3. In nucleotides, the CDR3 is TGTGCCAGCAGTTACTCGCTAGGGGTAGCGGGAGGAGACCACAATGAGCAGTTCTTC. Translation gives CASSYSLGVAGGDHNEQFF.

The table lists this clonotype with a few counts. The V gene is TRBV3-1, the J gene TRBJ2-2, with unresolved D. Trimming shortened V by 0 bases and J by 4 bases, and 3 bases separated the two germline ends. CDR1 LGHDT and CDR2 YNNKEL come from the germline V gene (reference sequence). The CDR3 is 13 amino acids. The CDR3 DNA reads as TGTGCCAGCAGCCAAGAGTTCACCGGGGAGCTGTTTTTT. This translates into CASSQEFTGELFF.

Concerning this clonotype itself: A read error is possible here, since a much larger clone lies one base away. The J gene is TRBJ2-1, the V gene TRBV11-2, with 12 bases lining up with TRBD2. CDR3 length: 14 amino acids. The germline gives CDR1 SGHAT, CDR2 FQNNGV. The V gene end was trimmed by 5 bases and the J gene end by 8 bases; junction bases not matched to a gene: 4. The CDR3 DNA reads TGTGCCAGCAGCGCCCTAGCGGGAGGGGATGAGCAGTTCTTC. It encodes CASSALAGGDEQFF.